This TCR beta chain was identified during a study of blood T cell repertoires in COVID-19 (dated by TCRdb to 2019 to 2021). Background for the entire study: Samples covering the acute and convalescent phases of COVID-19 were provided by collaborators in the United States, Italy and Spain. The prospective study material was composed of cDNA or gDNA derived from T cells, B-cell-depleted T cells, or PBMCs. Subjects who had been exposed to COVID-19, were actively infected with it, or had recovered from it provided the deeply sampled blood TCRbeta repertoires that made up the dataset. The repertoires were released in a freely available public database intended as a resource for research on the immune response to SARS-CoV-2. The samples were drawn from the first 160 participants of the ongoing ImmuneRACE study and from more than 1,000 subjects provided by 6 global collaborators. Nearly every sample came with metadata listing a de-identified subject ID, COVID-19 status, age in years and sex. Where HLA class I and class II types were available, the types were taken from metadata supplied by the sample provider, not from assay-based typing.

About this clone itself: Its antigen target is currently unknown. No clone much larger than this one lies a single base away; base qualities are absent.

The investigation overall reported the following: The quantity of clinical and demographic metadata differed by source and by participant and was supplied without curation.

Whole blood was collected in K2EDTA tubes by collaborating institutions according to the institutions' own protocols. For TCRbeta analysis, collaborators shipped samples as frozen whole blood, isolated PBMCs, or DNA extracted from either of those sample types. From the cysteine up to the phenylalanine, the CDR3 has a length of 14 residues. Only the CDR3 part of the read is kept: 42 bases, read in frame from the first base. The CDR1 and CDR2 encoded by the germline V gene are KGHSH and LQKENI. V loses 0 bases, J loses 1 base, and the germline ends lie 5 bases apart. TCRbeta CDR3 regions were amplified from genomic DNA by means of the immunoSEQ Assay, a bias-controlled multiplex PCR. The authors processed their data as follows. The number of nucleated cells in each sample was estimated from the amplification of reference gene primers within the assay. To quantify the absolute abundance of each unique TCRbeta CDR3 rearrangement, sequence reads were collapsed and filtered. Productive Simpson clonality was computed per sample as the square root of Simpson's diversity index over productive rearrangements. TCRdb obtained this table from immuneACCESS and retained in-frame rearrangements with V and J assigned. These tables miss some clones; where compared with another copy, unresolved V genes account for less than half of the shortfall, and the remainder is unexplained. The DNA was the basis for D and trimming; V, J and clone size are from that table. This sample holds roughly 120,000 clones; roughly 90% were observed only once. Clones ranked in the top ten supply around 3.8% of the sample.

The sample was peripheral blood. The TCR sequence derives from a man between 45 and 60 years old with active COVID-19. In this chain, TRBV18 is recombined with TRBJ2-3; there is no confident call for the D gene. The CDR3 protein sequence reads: CASSPPLRTDTQYF. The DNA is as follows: TGTGCCAGCTCACCACCTCTTCGCACAGATACGCAGTATTTT.